A single sample is the source of the 20 T cell receptor beta chains below, sequenced in a study of shared clonotypes between healthy human individuals. The protocol was immunoSEQ multiplex PCR, while the TCRdb copy is restricted to in-frame clones and leaves out a portion. Of over a million clones listed, more than 95% are singletons. Specimen: naive CD4+ T cells sorted from blood. As to subset: CD45RA+ positively selected. These TCRs come from a man younger than 40 in good health.

CDR3 sequence reads: CASSIFGTGNYNEQFF. The CDR3, as DNA: TGTGCCAGTAGTATATTTGGGACAGGGAACTACAATGAGCAGTTCTTC. The chain links TRBV19 to TRBJ2-1; 9 positions match TRBD1. This CDR3 has 16 residues. CDR1 is LNHDA and CDR2 is SQIVND in the germline V gene (reference sequence). J gave up 3 bases and V 2 bases, and 5 bases lay outside the gene matches.

This clone occurred once. The gene calls are TRBV5-5 and TRBJ2-7; possibly TRBD2 for D (6 bases). Germline CDR1 SGHKS, CDR2 YYEKEE (reference sequence). The CDR3 totals 13 residues. V was shortened by 2 bases and J by 5 bases, with 11 bases between the two germline ends. The CDR3 protein is CASSLVGSHEQYF. DNA of the CDR3: TGTGCCAGCAGCTTAGTCGGGAGCCACGAGCAGTACTTC.

The chain joins TRBV25-1 to TRBJ2-1; D gene uncertain. V was pared by 5 bases and J by 0 bases, with 11 bases between. Germline CDR1 is MGHDK and CDR2 is SYGVNS. The CDR3 is 15 amino acids. The chain's CDR3 is CASSFTRISYNEQFF. The CDR3 region has the DNA TGTGCCAGCAGTTTTACACGTATCTCCTACAATGAGCAGTTCTTC.

This clone was seen once. The chain carries TRBV9 and TRBJ2-3; D remains ambiguous. Trimming removed 5 bases from V and 6 bases from J, with 25 bases in between. The CDR3 has 17 amino acids. Germline CDR1 SGDLS, CDR2 YYNGEE. The CDR3 here is CASSSSSNRNSGDTQYF. Written as DNA, the CDR3 is TGTGCCAGCAGTTCGTCTAGTAATCGGAATTCTGGGGATACGCAGTATTTT.

The rearrangement joins TRBV9 to TRBJ2-6; 7 bases agree with TRBD1. The CDR3 is 21 amino acids. Unmatched junction bases numbered 17, after V lost 2 bases and J lost 0 bases. The germline gives CDR1 SGDLS, CDR2 YYNGEE. The CDR3 sequence: CASSVESTGTKGASGANVLTF. DNA for the CDR3: TGTGCCAGCAGCGTCGAATCGACAGGGACCAAGGGGGCCTCTGGGGCCAACGTCCTGACTTTC.

The chain is built from TRBV10-3 and TRBJ2-2; 8 bases are shared with TRBD2. CDR1 ENHRY and CDR2 SYGVKD come from the germline V gene. V shed 1 base, J shed 1 base, and the junction held 5 bases outside the gene matches. CDR3 length equals 17 residues. The CDR3, as DNA: TGTGCCATCAGTGAGTTTGAGAGCGGGAGGAACACCGGGGAGCTGTTTTTT. Its translation: CAISEFESGRNTGELFF.

The chain's CDR3 is CASSYTSGEGEQYF. The DNA for the CDR3 is TGTGCCAGCAGTTACACCTCAGGTGAAGGGGAGCAGTACTTC. This chain uses TRBV6-6 with TRBJ2-7, with D unclear. The CDR3 is made up of 14 amino acids. V was clipped by 2 bases and J by 7 bases, with 15 bases between them. Per germline, CDR1 MNHNY and CDR2 SVGAGI (reference sequence).

This clone was seen once. V gene TRBV28 combines with J gene TRBJ2-1; TRBD2 agrees at 8 bases. V trimming: 7 bases; J trimming: 7 bases; junction bases outside the gene matches: 9. In germline, CDR1 is MDHEN, CDR2 SYDVKM. The CDR3 is 14 amino acids. CDR3 sequence reads: CASIVAGPTNEQFF. Written as DNA, the CDR3 is TGTGCCAGCATCGTAGCGGGGCCGACAAATGAGCAGTTCTTC.

This clone appeared once. The chain has TRBV9 and TRBJ2-1, with TRBD2 identical over 8 bases. The CDR3 runs to 15 residues. The germline CDR1 and CDR2 sequences are SGDLS and YYNGEE. Losses at the gene ends were 3 bases for V and 2 bases for J; bases not matched to a gene: 4. In DNA form, the CDR3 reads TGTGCCAGCAGCGATAGCGGGGCGACCTACAATGAGCAGTTCTTC. Translated, it gives CASSDSGATYNEQFF.

The chain has TRBV28 and TRBJ2-3; 7 bases are shared with TRBD2. Germline lookup yields CDR1 MDHEN and CDR2 SYDVKM. The junction had 13 bases not matched to a gene; V was cut back by 6 bases and J by 4 bases. This CDR3 has 16 residues. Here the CDR3 DNA reads TGTGCCAGCAGGGTCGAGAGCGCGGGAGTCCCAGATACGCAGTATTTT. It encodes CASRVESAGVPDTQYF.

J is TRBJ1-4 and V is TRBV5-5, with D possibly matching TRBD1 (5 bases). Germline CDR1 reads SGHKS; CDR2 reads YYEKEE (reference sequence). The CDR3 runs 13 residues. V was pared by 0 bases and J by 8 bases, with 8 bases between. CDR3 DNA sequence: TGTGCCAGCAGCTTGGAGTACAGGGAAAAACTGTTTTTT. Encoded protein: CASSLEYREKLFF.

V usage is TRBV9 and J usage is TRBJ2-1, with D hard to call. This CDR3 spans 16 amino acids. Germline V gene data show CDR1 as SGDLS and CDR2 as YYNGEE. With 3 bases removed from V and 2 bases from J, the gap between germline ends came to 15 bases. CDR3 bases: TGTGCCAGCAGCGAGCGCCAGACACCGACCTACAATGAGCAGTTCTTC. This translates into CASSERQTPTYNEQFF. Supplemented by reference TRBV9 and TRBJ2-1, the full variable domain reads DSGVTQTPKHLITATGQRVTLRCSPRSGDLSVYWYQQSLDQGLQFLIQYYNGEERAKGNILERFSAQQFPDLHSELNLSSLELGDSALYFCASSERQTPTYNEQFFGPGTRLTVL.

J is TRBJ2-7 and V is TRBV28; 10 bases are a match to TRBD1. Germline CDR1 MDHEN, CDR2 SYDVKM. The trim removed 6 bases at V and 6 bases at J, leaving 2 bases unmatched. CDR3 size: 12 residues. CDR3 DNA sequence: TGTGCCAGCAGCCGGGACAGGGGCGAGCAGTACTTC. Translation gives CASSRDRGEQYF.

J is TRBJ2-7 and V is TRBV7-9; no reliable D call. Germline V lookup: CDR1 SEHNR, CDR2 FQNEAQ (reference sequence). The length of the CDR3 is 13 residues. V lost 5 bases, J lost 0 bases, and 8 bases lay in between. This CDR3 is CASSLLPSYEQYF. CDR3 coding DNA: TGTGCCAGCAGCCTCCTCCCCTCCTACGAGCAGTACTTC.

The chain links TRBV6-1 to TRBJ2-7, with D perhaps given as TRBD1 or TRBD2 (5 bases each). V dropped 7 bases and J dropped 2 bases, with 12 bases sitting between them. The CDR3 runs 13 residues. The V gene's germline CDR1 is MNHNS and CDR2 SASEGT. As DNA, the CDR3 is TGTGCCAGCACCCGGGGCGCCACCTACGAGCAGTACTTC. It codes for CASTRGATYEQYF.

The gene calls are TRBV28 and TRBJ2-2; the match to TRBD1 covers 7 bases. V shed 6 bases, J shed 6 bases, and the junction held 4 bases outside the gene matches. CDR3 length equals 13 residues. Per the germline V gene, CDR1 is MDHEN and CDR2 is SYDVKM. The CDR3 DNA reads TGTGCCAGCAGCCCGACAGGGTCCGGGGAGCTGTTTTTT. It yields the protein CASSPTGSGELFF.

This chain joins TRBV19 and TRBJ1-5; D is perhaps TRBD1 (5 bases). The V and J ends lost 4 bases and 4 bases respectively, with 8 bases between them. The CDR3 is 13 residues long. Germline V gene data show CDR1 as LNHDA and CDR2 as SQIVND (reference sequence). CDR3 sequence reads: CASSTRVNQPQHF. DNA of the CDR3: TGTGCCAGTAGTACCAGGGTGAATCAGCCCCAGCATTTT.

The gene calls are TRBV7-9 and TRBJ2-3, with D perhaps matching TRBD1 (5 bases). There are 14 residues in the CDR3. The V end was cut by 3 bases, the J end by 2 bases, with 9 bases between. CDR1 is SEHNR, CDR2 FQNEAQ, per germline (reference sequence). The CDR3 loop reads CASSFRQPTDTQYF. The CDR3 region has the DNA TGTGCCAGCAGCTTCAGACAGCCCACAGATACGCAGTATTTT.

V usage is TRBV9 and J usage is TRBJ2-2; 10 bases fit TRBD1. This CDR3 has 17 amino acids. The V segment lost 3 bases and the J segment 1 base; nucleotides outside the gene matches: 6. Germline V gives CDR1 SGDLS, CDR2 YYNGEE. The CDR3 spells CASSARQGAKNTGELFF. In nucleotides, the CDR3 is TGTGCCAGCAGCGCCAGACAGGGGGCGAAGAACACCGGGGAGCTGTTTTTT.

The chain uses TRBV19 and TRBJ1-5; possible D gene TRBD1, 5 bases. Deletions cut 6 bases from V and 5 bases from J, with 23 bases between. Germline assignment: CDR1 LNHDA and CDR2 SQIVND (reference sequence). This CDR3 contains 17 residues. CDR3 amino acids: CASSTGRQQTAHQPQHF. The CDR3 DNA reads TGTGCCAGTAGCACAGGTCGACAGCAAACCGCGCATCAGCCCCAGCATTTT.